This T cell receptor (beta chain) was observed in a study of chemoradiotherapy in HPV16-positive cancers. Assay: immunoSEQ multiplex PCR; the TCRdb copy retains only in-frame clones and omits some. The table lists around 19,000 clones, roughly nine tenths of them singletons. Trimming took 0 bases from V and 5 from J; bases not matched to a gene: 6. CDR1 and CDR2 from the germline V gene are SGHRS and YFSETQ. This CDR3 has 16 residues. The rearrangement uses TRBV5-1 and TRBJ2-5; TRBD2 matches 11 bases. This clonotype was sampled from a human donor with HPV-associated anogenital cancer. The specimen comprised blood, sampled from a patient who underwent chemoradiotherapy. The CDR3 DNA is TGCGCCAGCAGCTTGGCTCCTAGCGGGGGGATTGAGACCCAGTACTTC. Amino acid sequence: CASSLAPSGGIETQYF.